Presented here are 21 T cell receptor beta chains from one specimen sequenced in a study of cytomegalovirus exposure and HLA in healthy donors. Primers included in the PCR were 60 Vbeta and 13 Jbeta primers. Libraries were prepared by immunoSEQ multiplex PCR; TCRdb keeps only in-frame clonotypes and omits some of them. The sample includes about 170,000 clones, approximately 81% of them seen just once. The sample taken for sequencing was PBMCs. All receptors derive from a man between 25 and 39 years old in good health and CMV-seropositive.

The chain is built from TRBV25-1 and TRBJ2-3, with 10 bases aligning to TRBD2. CDR1 and CDR2 from the germline V gene are MGHDK and SYGVNS. The V segment lost 6 bases and the J segment 0 bases; nucleotides outside the gene matches: 3. The CDR3 covers 15 residues. CDR3 sequence reads: CASRSGRASTDTQYF. For the CDR3, the DNA is TGTGCCAGCAGGAGCGGGAGGGCCAGCACAGATACGCAGTATTTT.

The chain employs TRBV7-2 and TRBJ2-1, with 8 bases lining up with TRBD2. The V gene's germline CDR1 is SGHTA and CDR2 FQGNSA. CDR3 length: 14 amino acids. J lost 6 bases, V lost 3 bases, and 4 bases had no gene match. The CDR3 bases are TGTGCCAGCAGCTTCCCTAGCGGGCCCAATGAGCAGTTCTTC. Its protein product is CASSFPSGPNEQFF.

With regard to this clone: Its ends do not fully match the called genes, so a read error is possible. Within the sample, other DNA sequences also encode this same CDR3. The chain joins TRBV7-8 to TRBJ1-5; D is possibly TRBD1 (6 bases). The germline V gene has CDR1 SGHVS and CDR2 FQNEAQ. The CDR3 is 14 residues long. CDR3: CASSTPGDNQPQHF. As DNA, the CDR3 is TGCGCCAGCAGCACCCCAGGGGACAATCAGCCCCAGCATTTT.

V usage is TRBV7-9 and J usage is TRBJ2-5, with TRBD2 matching 8 bases. Trimming cost V 5 bases and J 1 base; bases outside gene matches: 6. The CDR3 totals 15 residues. Germline V gene lookup returns CDR1 SEHNR and CDR2 FQNEAQ (reference sequence). CDR3 coding DNA: TGTGCCAGCAGCCCCTTAGCGGGGACCCAAGAGACCCAGTACTTC. Its translation: CASSPLAGTQETQYF.

The rearrangement links TRBV7-3 to TRBJ2-1; D perhaps matches TRBD1 (6 bases). This CDR3 comprises 14 residues. V lost 1 base and J 8 bases, leaving 12 bases between the germline ends. The germline V gene encodes CDR1 SGHTA and CDR2 FQGTGA. DNA for the CDR3: TGTGCCAGCAGCTTAAGCCGGCCAGGGGATGAGCAGTTCTTC. It is translated as CASSLSRPGDEQFF.

The genes are TRBV14 and TRBJ1-1; the D is unclear. This CDR3 region has 15 residues. V lost 0 bases to trimming and J lost 2 bases, with 10 bases between them. CDR1 is SGHDN, CDR2 FVKESK, per germline. CDR3 nucleotides: TGTGCCAGCAGCCAAGAGCGAGTACGAAACACTGAAGCTTTCTTT. As protein: CASSQERVRNTEAFF. Full variable domain (outside the CDR3, taken from reference TRBV14 and TRBJ1-1): EAGVTQFPSHSVIEKGQTVTLRCDPISGHDNLYWYRRVMGKEIKFLLHFVKESKQDESGMPNNRFLAERTGGTYSTLKVQPAELEDSGVYFCASSQERVRNTEAFFGQGTRLTVV.

The chain joins TRBV7-8 to TRBJ2-3; no clear D gene. CDR3 length: 13 residues. Germline-derived CDR1 and CDR2 are SGHVS and FQNEAQ. Trimming left V 3 bases short and J 4 bases short, with 8 bases between. The CDR3 protein is CASSLGLPDTQYF. The CDR3 region has the DNA TGTGCCAGCAGCTTGGGCCTCCCAGATACGCAGTATTTT.

CDR3 sequence: CASSVVPSGTTGELFF. CDR3 DNA: TGTGCCAGCAGCGTAGTCCCTAGCGGGACCACCGGGGAGCTGTTTTTT. The chain combines TRBV9 with TRBJ2-2, with TRBD2 identical over 9 bases. Unmatched junction bases numbered 4, after V lost 0 bases and J lost 4 bases. The V gene's germline CDR1 is SGDLS and CDR2 YYNGEE. The CDR3 is 16 residues long.

The V and J genes are TRBV7-2 and TRBJ1-1; weak D call: TRBD1 (5 bases). CDR3 size: 13 residues. Trimming removed 3 bases at V and 3 bases at J, with 8 bases between. CDR1 is SGHTA and CDR2 is FQGNSA in the germline V gene. This CDR3 reads CASSFSGYTEAFF. DNA for the CDR3: TGTGCCAGCAGCTTTTCAGGGTACACTGAAGCTTTCTTT.

This clone was counted only a few times. This chain joins TRBV6-1 and TRBJ2-7, with a weak D call TRBD2 (6 bases). Between the trimmed V and J ends, which lost 0 bases and 3 bases, there was a span of 12 bases. There are 15 residues in the CDR3. Germline V gene data show CDR1 as MNHNS and CDR2 as SASEGT. CDR3 bases: TGTGCCAGCAGTGAAGCGCGGGGTAGCGGCTACGAGCAGTACGTC. Its translation is CASSEARGSGYEQYV.

V and J are TRBV5-1 and TRBJ1-2; TRBD1 matches 10 bases. The J segment lost 8 bases and the V segment lost 7 bases, leaving 17 bases of the junction unmatched. CDR3 size: 16 residues. Germline CDR1 reads SGHRS; CDR2 reads YFSETQ. The CDR3 bases are TGCGCCAGCGGGTTGACCGGGACAGGGGCTTTGAAGGGCTACACCTTC. Translation: CASGLTGTGALKGYTF.

The genes are TRBV5-4 and TRBJ2-5, with TRBD2 as a possible D gene (5 bases). Germline-derived CDR1 and CDR2 are SGHNT and YYREEE (reference sequence). Trimming cost V 0 bases and J 5 bases, with 11 bases left between them. The CDR3 runs to 14 residues. The CDR3 protein is CASSLERDSETQYF. The CDR3 nucleotides read TGTGCCAGCAGCTTGGAGAGGGATAGCGAGACCCAGTACTTC.

V usage is TRBV5-1 and J usage is TRBJ2-1; TRBD1 agrees at 7 bases. Trimming at V came to 2 bases and at J to 7 bases, leaving 6 bases not matched to a gene. This CDR3 is built from 14 residues. In germline, CDR1 is SGHRS, CDR2 YFSETQ. The DNA of the CDR3 is TGCGCCAGCAGCTTCCCCCTGACAGGGAATGAGCAGTTCTTC. Protein sequence: CASSFPLTGNEQFF.

Details on this clone: Relative to the germline gene, one junction end is altered; a read error may explain this. The chain recombines TRBV27 with TRBJ2-5; no clear D gene. The CDR3 consists of 11 residues. Germline CDR1 MNHEY, CDR2 SMNVEV (reference sequence). CDR3 bases: TGTGCCAGCAGAAGTAAATCCCTAACCCACTTC. Its protein product is CASRSKSLTHF.

This rearrangement joins TRBV19 to TRBJ1-1; the match to TRBD1 covers 8 bases. Germline V CDR1 and CDR2: LNHDA, SQIVND (reference sequence). Trimming took 4 bases from V and 5 from J; bases not matched to a gene: 9. The length of the CDR3 is 15 residues. CDR3: CASSTSRGRRTEAFF. In nucleotides, the CDR3 is TGTGCCAGTAGTACATCCAGGGGGCGCCGGACTGAAGCTTTCTTT.

This clone has only a few counts. This chain links TRBV5-1 with TRBJ1-1; weak D call: TRBD1 (6 bases). This CDR3 spans 17 amino acids. Germline V gene data show CDR1 as SGHRS and CDR2 as YFSETQ. The V gene lost 1 base and the J gene lost 8 bases, with 24 bases spanning the gap. The CDR3 DNA reads as TGCGCCAGCAGCTTGTACTACCGCCCCGGACAGAGTATCGAAGCTTTCTTT. Its translation is CASSLYYRPGQSIEAFF.

V gene TRBV5-4 combines with J gene TRBJ2-5, with a weak D call TRBD1 (6 bases). The CDR3 contains 17 residues. The V gene lost 4 bases and the J gene lost 6 bases, with 25 bases spanning the gap. Germline V gene lookup returns CDR1 SGHNT and CDR2 YYREEE (reference sequence). The CDR3 reads CASSEDRWEGARKTQYF. In DNA form, the CDR3 reads TGTGCCAGCAGCGAAGACAGGTGGGAAGGAGCCCGCAAGACCCAGTACTTC.

The V call is TRBV27, the J call TRBJ2-7; 7 nucleotides agree with TRBD2. The J segment lost 2 bases and the V segment lost 6 bases, leaving 10 bases of the junction unmatched. Germline V gives CDR1 MNHEY, CDR2 SMNVEV (reference sequence). The CDR3 sequence is 15 residues long. CDR3 nucleotide sequence: TGTGCCAGCAGCCGAAGCGGGACGGACGCCTACGAGCAGTACTTC. This sequence encodes CASSRSGTDAYEQYF.

J is TRBJ2-1 and V is TRBV5-1; the D gene is possibly TRBD2 (6 bases). V dropped 4 bases and J dropped 0 bases, with 8 bases sitting between them. This CDR3 contains 14 residues. The germline V gene has CDR1 SGHRS and CDR2 YFSETQ. The CDR3: CASSTGSSYNEQFF. The DNA of the CDR3 is TGCGCCAGCAGCACCGGGAGCTCCTACAATGAGCAGTTCTTC.

The chain is built from TRBV11-3 and TRBJ2-1; TRBD2 matches at 13 bases. The CDR3 sequence is 15 residues long. The germline V gene encodes CDR1 SGHNT and CDR2 YENEEA. With 4 bases clipped from V and 8 bases from J, the junction kept 5 bases outside the gene matches. The CDR3 DNA reads TGTGCCAGCAGCTGGGGACTAGCGGGATCCGATGAGCAGTTCTTC. This codes for CASSWGLAGSDEQFF.

J is TRBJ1-2 and V is TRBV7-8; D is uncertain. Germline CDR1 SGHVS, CDR2 FQNEAQ. The CDR3 covers 13 residues. Between the trimmed V and J ends, which lost 3 bases and 8 bases, there was a span of 13 bases. The CDR3 protein is CASSFLPERGYTF. The CDR3 DNA is TGTGCCAGCAGCTTTTTGCCAGAAAGAGGCTACACCTTC.